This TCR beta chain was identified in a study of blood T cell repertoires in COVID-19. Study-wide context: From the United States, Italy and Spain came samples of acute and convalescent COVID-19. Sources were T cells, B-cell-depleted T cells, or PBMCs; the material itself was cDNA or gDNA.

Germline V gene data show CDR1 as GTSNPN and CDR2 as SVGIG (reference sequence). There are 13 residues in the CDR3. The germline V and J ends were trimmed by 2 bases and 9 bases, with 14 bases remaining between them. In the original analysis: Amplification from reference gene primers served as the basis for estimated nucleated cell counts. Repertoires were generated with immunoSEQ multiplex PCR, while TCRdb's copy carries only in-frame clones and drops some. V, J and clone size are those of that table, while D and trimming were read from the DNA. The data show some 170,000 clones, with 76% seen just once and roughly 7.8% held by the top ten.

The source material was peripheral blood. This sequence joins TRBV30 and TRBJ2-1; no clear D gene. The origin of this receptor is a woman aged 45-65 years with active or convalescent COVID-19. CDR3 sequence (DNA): TGTGCCTGGAGTCTGACTCTCGGCGGTGAGCAGTTCTTC. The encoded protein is CAWSLTLGGEQFF.